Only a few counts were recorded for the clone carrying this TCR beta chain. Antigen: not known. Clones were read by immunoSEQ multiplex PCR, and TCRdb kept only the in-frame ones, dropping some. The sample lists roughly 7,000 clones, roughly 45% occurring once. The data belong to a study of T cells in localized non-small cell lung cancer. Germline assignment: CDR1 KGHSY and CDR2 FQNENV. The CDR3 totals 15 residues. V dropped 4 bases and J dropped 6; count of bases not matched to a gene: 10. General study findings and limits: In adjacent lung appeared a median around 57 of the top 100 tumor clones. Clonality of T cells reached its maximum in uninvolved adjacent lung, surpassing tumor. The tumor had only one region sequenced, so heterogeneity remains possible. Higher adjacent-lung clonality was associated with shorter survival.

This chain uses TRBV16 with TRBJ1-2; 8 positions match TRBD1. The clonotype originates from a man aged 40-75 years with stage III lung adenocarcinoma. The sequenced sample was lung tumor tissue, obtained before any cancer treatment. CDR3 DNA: TGTGCCAGCAGCCTATCGACAGGGGCGGTAGATGGCTACACCTTC. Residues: CASSLSTGAVDGYTF.